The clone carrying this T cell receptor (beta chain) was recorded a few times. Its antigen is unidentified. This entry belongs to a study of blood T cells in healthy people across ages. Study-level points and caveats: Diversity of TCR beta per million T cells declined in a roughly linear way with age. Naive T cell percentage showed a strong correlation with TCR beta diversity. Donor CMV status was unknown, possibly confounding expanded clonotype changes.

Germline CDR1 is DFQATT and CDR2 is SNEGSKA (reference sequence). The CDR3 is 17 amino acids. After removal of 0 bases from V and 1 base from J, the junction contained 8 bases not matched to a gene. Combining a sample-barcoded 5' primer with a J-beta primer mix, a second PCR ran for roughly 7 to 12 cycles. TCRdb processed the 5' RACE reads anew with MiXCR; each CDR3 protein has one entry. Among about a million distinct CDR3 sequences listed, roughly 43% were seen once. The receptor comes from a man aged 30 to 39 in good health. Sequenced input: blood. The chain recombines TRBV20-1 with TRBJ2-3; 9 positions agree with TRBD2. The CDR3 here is CSARDPSTSGRTDTQYF. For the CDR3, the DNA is TGCAGTGCTAGAGACCCGTCGACTAGCGGACGCACAGATACGCAGTATTTT.